This T cell receptor beta chain was observed in a study of T cell changes during pregnancy in multiple sclerosis. This CDR3 comprises 17 residues. Trimming cost V 4 bases and J 1 base; bases outside gene matches: 9. The germline gives CDR1 MGHRA, CDR2 YSYEKL. Only in-frame clones appear in the TCRdb table, and some are missing; sequencing was by immunoSEQ multiplex PCR. In the table there are about 54,000 clones, 80% to 95% of which are singletons. Sequences were derived from peripheral blood, sampled after pregnancy. This TCR derives from a female donor in good health, enrolled as a control in a pregnancy study. The chain is built from TRBV4-1 and TRBJ2-3, with 9 bases identical to TRBD2. The CDR3 nucleotides are TGCGCCAGCAGCCGTCCTACGGGCGGGGGGGGCACAGATACGCAGTATTTT. This translates into CASSRPTGGGGTDTQYF.